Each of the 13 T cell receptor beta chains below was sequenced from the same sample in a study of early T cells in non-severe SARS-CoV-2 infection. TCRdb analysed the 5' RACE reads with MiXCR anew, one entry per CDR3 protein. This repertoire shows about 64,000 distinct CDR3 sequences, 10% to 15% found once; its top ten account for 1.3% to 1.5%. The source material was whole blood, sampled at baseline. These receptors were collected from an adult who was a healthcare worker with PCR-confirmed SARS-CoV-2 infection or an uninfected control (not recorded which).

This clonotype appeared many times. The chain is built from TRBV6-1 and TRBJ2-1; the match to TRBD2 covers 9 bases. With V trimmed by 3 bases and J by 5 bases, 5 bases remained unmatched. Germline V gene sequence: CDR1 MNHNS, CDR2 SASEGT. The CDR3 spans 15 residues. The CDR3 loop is CASSEVLAGNNEQFF. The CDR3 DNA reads TGTGCCAGCAGTGAGGTTCTAGCGGGAAACAATGAGCAGTTCTTC.

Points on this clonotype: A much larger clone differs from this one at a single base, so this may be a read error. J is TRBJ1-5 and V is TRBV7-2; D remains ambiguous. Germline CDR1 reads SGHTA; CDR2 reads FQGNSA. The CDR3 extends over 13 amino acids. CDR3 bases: TGTGCCGGCAGCCCCGGGCATAATCAGCCCCAGCATTTT. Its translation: CAGSPGHNQPQHF.

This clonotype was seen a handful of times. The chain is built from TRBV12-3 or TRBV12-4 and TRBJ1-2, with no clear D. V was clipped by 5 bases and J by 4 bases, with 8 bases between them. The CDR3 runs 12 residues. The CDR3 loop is CASSQNSYGYTF. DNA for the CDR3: TGTGCCAGCAGTCAGAATTCCTATGGCTACACCTTC.

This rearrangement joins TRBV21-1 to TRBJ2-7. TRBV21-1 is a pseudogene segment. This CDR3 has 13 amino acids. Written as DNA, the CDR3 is TGTGCCAGCAGACCCGACCCCTCCTACGAGCAGTACTTC. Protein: CASRPDPSYEQYF.

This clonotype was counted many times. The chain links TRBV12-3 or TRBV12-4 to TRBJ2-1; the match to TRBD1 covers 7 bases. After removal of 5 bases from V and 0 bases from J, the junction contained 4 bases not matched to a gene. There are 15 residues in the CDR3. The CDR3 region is CASSPGTVSYNEQFF. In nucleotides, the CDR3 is TGTGCCAGCAGTCCTGGGACAGTCTCCTACAATGAGCAGTTCTTC.

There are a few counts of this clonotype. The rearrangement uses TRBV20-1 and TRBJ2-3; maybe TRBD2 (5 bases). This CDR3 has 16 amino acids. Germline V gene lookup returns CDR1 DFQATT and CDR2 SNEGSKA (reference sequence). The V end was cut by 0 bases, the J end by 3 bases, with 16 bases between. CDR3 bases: TGCAGTGCTAGAGATGGTGGCGGGCTAGGGACAGATACGCAGTATTTT. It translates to CSARDGGGLGTDTQYF.

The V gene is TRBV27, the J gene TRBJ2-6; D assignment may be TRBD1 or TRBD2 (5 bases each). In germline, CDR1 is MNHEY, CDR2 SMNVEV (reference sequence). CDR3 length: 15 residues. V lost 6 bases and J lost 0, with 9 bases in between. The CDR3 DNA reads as TGTGCCAGCAGCTGGGGGTTCTCTGGGGCCAACGTCCTGACTTTC. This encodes CASSWGFSGANVLTF.

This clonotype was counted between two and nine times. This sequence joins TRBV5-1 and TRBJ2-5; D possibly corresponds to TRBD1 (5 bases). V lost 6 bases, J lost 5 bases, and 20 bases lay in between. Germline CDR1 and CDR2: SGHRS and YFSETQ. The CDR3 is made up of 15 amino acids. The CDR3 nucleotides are TGCGCCAGCAATCCCACCGGGCAACCAGGGGAGACCCAGTACTTC. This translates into CASNPTGQPGETQYF.

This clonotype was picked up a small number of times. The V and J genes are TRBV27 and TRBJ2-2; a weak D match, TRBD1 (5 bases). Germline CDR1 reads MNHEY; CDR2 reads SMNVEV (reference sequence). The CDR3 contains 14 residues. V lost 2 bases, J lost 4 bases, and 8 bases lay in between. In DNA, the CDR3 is TGTGCCAGCAGTTTAGGGGCGTTCACCGGGGAGCTGTTTTTT. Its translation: CASSLGAFTGELFF.

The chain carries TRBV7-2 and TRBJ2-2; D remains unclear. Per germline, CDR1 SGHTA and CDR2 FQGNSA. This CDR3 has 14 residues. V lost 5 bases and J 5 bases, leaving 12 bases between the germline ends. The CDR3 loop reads CASSTSRTTGELFF. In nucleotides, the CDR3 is TGTGCCAGCAGCACCTCCCGGACGACCGGGGAGCTGTTTTTT.

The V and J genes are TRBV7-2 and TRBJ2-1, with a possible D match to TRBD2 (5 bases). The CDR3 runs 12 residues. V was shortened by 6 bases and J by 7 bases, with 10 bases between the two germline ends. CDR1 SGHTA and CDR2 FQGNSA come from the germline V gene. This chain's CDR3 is CASRLSVNEQFF. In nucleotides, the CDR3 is TGTGCCAGCAGACTTAGCGTTAATGAGCAGTTCTTC. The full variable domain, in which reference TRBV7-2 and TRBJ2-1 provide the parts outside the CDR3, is GAGVSQSPSNKVTEKGKDVELRCDPISGHTALYWYRQSLGQGLEFLIYFQGNSAPDKSGLPSDRFSAERTGGSVSTLTIQRTQQEDSAVYLCASRLSVNEQFFGPGTRLTVL.

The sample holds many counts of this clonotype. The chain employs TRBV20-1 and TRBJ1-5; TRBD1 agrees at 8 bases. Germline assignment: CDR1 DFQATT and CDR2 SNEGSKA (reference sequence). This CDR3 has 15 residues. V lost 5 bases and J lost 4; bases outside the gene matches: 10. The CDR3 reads CSASYMTGANQPQHF. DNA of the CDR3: TGCAGTGCTTCTTACATGACAGGGGCGAATCAGCCCCAGCATTTT.

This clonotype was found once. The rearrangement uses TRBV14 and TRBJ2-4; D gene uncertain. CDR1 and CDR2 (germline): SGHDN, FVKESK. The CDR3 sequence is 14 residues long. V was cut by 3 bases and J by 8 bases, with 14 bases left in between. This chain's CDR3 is CASSQAFEVDIQYF. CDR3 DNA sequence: TGTGCCAGCAGCCAGGCATTCGAAGTTGACATTCAGTACTTC.